Given below is one TCR beta chain in context. This clone was detected ten times or more. Its antigen specificity is not known. Base qualities are not at hand, and no much larger clone is one base apart. According to the study, the label for this sample's treatment or condition signals: randomized to nivolumab then ipilimumab (arm A) or the reverse (arm B). No trial patient had received prior DNA-damaging chemotherapy. CheckMate 064, a randomized, open-label phase II trial of sequential checkpoint blockade, was the source of the samples, all of which came from patients with melanoma. Genomic DNA from formalin-fixed paraffin-embedded (FFPE) tissue samples served as the input for tumor TCR sequencing. CDR3 length: 16 amino acids, cysteine to phenylalanine. Solely the CDR3 DNA is kept, with 48 bases framed from the first base. CDR1 is given as SGHNT and CDR2 as YENEEA, both from the germline V gene. The germline V end is reduced by 3 bases and the J end by 1 base; junction bases left unmatched: 6.

This sample stems from a study of sequential checkpoint blockade in melanoma (dated by TCRdb to 2018 to 2020). Context from the whole study: Using 1:1 randomization, the trial assigned patients either to first-line nivolumab followed by ipilimumab (arm A) or to ipilimumab followed by nivolumab (arm B). TCRbeta immunosequencing was performed on DNA from over 90 pretreatment melanoma tumor samples. Maintenance nivolumab came after each of the two trial sequences. Around 80% of the matched pre- and post-treatment tumor biopsy pairs came from the same lesion. Twenty-two patients had matched tumor biopsies taken before treatment and at week 13, after single-agent nivolumab (arm A) or ipilimumab (arm B). The study at large found these results: Among patients in arm A, the nivolumab-first arm, pretreatment tumor TIL clonality was associated with response (P = .04). Patients with increases in tumor T-cell fraction and clonality by week 13 were approximately 30 times more likely to achieve clinical benefit. Within-arm analyses of tumor T-cell fraction were constrained by small sample sizes and reduced statistical power. Larger, independent patient cohorts are needed to validate the response-prediction model that combines TCR metrics and mutation burden. PD-L1 staining and CD8+ T-cell counts correlated with tumor T-cell fraction and clonality, whereas mutational load did not.

TCRbeta CDR3 regions were immunosequenced from genomic DNA with the immunoSEQ Assay. Before high-throughput sequencing, genomic DNA was amplified using bias-controlled multiplex PCR. As for the authors' bioinformatics: To quantify the absolute abundance of each unique TCRbeta CDR3 region, the sequences were collapsed and filtered. Clonality, defined as 1 minus Pielou's evenness, was calculated using only productive rearrangements. Tumor T-cell fraction was computed by normalizing TCRbeta template counts to usable DNA, estimated from several housekeeping genes. A previously published method was used to identify clones whose frequencies were significantly greater in on-treatment samples than in baseline samples. Drawn from immuneACCESS, this table holds only the in-frame rearrangements with V and J called that TCRdb kept. Clones are partly lost; checked studies trace under half to an unresolved V gene and leave the rest unexplained. D and trimming were read from the DNA, whereas the V and J calls and clone size are those reported in that table. The table for this sample lists about 3,200 clones; 20% to 25% of them were counted only once. Jointly, the top ten make up under 9% of the sample.

The V gene is TRBV11-3 and the J gene is TRBJ2-5; the central 9 bases match TRBD2. Sample: tumor tissue (inferred from file names), taken from a patient given nivolumab and ipilimumab in sequence. This TCR was recovered from a human donor with melanoma. The DNA sequence is TGTGCCAGCAGCTTTAAAAGCGGGGGGCCCCAAGAGACCCAGTACTTC. Translated, it reads CASSFKSGGPQETQYF.